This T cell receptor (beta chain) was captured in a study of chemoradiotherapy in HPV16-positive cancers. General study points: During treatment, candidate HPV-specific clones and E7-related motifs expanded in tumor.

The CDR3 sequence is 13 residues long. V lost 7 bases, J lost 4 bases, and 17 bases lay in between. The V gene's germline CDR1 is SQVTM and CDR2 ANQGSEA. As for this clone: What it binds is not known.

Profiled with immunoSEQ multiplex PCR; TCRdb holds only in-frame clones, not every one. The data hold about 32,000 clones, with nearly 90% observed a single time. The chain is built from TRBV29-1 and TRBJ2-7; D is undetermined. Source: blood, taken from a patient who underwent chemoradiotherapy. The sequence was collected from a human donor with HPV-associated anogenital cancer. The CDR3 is CSARSQYGYEQYF. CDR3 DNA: TGCAGCGCCCGAAGCCAGTACGGGTACGAGCAGTACTTC.